The clone carrying this T cell receptor beta chain was seen only a few times. Vbeta (60) and Jbeta (13) primers were used in the PCR. Profiled with immunoSEQ multiplex PCR; TCRdb holds only in-frame clones, not every one. The sample includes some 93,000 clones, nearly 80% seen only once; the top ten take 2.5% to 4%. These data are taken from a study of cytomegalovirus exposure and HLA in healthy donors. The V end was cut by 0 bases, the J end by 0 bases, with 6 bases between. The CDR3 length is 16 residues. Germline loops: CDR1 LGHNA, CDR2 YNFKEQ. This sequence was found in a woman in her forties in good health and CMV-seronegative. V usage is TRBV4-2 and J usage is TRBJ2-6; tentatively, D is TRBD2 (6 bases). The sample taken for sequencing was PBMCs. CDR3 amino acids: CASSQEGGSGANVLTF. The CDR3 DNA reads as TGTGCCAGCAGCCAAGAGGGGGGCTCTGGGGCCAACGTCCTGACTTTC.